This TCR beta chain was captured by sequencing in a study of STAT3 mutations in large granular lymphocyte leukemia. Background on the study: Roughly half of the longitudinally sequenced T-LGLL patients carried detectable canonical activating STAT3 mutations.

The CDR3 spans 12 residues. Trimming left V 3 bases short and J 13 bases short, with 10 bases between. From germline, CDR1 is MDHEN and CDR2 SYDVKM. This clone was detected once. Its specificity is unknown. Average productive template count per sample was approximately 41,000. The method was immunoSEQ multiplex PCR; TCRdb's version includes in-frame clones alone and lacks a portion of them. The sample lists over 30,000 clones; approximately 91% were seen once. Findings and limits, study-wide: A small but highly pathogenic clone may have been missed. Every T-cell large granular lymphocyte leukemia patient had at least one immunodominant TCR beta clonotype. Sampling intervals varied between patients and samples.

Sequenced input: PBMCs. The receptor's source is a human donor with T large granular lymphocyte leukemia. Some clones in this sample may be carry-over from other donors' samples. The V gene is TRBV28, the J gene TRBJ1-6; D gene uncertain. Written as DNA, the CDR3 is TGTGCCAGCAGTTTCCTTTTTCCGCCCCTCCACTTT. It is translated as CASSFLFPPLHF.